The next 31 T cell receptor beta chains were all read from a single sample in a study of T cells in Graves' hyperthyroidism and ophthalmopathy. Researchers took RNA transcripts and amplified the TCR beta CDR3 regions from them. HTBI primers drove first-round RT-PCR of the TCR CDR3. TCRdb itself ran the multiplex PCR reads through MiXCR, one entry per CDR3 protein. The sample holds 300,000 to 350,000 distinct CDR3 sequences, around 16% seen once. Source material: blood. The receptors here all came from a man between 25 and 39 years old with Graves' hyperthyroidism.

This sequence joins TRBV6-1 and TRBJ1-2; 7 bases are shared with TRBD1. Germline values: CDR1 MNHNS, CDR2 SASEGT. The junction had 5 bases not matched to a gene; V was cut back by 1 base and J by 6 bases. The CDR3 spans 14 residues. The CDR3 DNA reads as TGTGCCAGCAGTGAAGTAGGGGGCTACGATGGCTACACCTTC. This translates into CASSEVGGYDGYTF.

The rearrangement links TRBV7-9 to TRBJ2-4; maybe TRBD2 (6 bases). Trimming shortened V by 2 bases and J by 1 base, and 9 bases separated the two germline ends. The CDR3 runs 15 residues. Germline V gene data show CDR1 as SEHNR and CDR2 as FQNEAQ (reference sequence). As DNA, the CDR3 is TGTGCCAGCAGCTTACAGGGAGGCGCCAAAAACATTCAGTACTTC. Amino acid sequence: CASSLQGGAKNIQYF.

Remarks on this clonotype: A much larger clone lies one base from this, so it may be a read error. The CDR3, as DNA: TGTGCCTGGAGCCCCGGGACAGGGGGCAATCAGCCCCCGCATTTT. Encoded protein: CAWSPGTGGNQPPHF. The J gene is TRBJ1-5, the V gene TRBV30; the match to TRBD1 covers 12 bases. Germline CDR1 GTSNPN, CDR2 SVGIG (reference sequence). The CDR3 covers 15 residues.

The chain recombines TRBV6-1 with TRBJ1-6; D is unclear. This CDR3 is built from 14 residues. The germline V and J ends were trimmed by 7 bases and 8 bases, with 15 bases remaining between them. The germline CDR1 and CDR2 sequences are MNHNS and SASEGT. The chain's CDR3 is CASTRAGWDSPLHF. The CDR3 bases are TGTGCCAGCACCAGAGCCGGCTGGGATTCACCCCTCCACTTT.

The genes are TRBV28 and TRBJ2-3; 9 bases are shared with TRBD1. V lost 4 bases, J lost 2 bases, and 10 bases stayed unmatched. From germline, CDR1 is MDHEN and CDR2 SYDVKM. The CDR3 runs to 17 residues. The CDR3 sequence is CASSSGYRGRVTDTQYF. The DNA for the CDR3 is TGTGCCAGCAGTTCCGGCTACAGGGGGCGCGTCACAGATACGCAGTATTTT.

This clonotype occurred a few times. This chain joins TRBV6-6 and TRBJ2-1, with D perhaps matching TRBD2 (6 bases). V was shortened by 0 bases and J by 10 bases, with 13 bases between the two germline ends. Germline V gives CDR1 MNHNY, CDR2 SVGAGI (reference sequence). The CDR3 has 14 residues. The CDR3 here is CASSYSNGRGEQFF. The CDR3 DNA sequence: TGTGCCAGCAGTTACTCGAACGGGAGAGGCGAGCAGTTCTTC.

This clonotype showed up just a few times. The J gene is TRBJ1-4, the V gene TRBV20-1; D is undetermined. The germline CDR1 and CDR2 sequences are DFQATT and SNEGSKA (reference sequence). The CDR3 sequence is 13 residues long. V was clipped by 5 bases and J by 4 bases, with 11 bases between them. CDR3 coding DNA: TGCAGTGCTTATAGAGGGCTTAATGAAAAACTGTTTTTT. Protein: CSAYRGLNEKLFF.

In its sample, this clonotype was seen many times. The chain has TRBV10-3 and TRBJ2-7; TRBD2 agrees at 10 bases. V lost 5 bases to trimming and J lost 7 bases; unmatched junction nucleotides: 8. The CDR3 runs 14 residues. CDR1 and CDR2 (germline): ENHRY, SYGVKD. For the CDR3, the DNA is TGTGCCATCAGTATGCTAGCGGGAGTTGATGAGCAGTACTTC. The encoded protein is CAISMLAGVDEQYF.

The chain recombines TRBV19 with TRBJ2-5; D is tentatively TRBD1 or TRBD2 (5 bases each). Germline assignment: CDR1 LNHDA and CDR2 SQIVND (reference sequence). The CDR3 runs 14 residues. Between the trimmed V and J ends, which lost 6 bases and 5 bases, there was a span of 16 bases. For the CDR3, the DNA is TGTGCCAGTAGGGTCGCAGGGCGAGGGGAGACCCAGTACTTC. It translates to CASRVAGRGETQYF.

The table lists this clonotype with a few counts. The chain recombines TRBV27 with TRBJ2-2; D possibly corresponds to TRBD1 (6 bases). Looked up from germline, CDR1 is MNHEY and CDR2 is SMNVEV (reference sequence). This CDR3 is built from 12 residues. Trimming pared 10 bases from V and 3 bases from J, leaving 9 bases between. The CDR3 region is CAISGDTGELFF. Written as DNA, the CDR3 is TGTGCCATCTCAGGGGACACCGGGGAGCTGTTTTTT.

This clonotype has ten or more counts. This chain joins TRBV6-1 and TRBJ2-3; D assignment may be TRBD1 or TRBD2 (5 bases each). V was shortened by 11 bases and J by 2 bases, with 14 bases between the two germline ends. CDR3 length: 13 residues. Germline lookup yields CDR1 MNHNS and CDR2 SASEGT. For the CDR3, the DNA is TGTGCCGCCGGGACGGCCTCCACAGATACGCAGTATTTT. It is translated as CAAGTASTDTQYF.

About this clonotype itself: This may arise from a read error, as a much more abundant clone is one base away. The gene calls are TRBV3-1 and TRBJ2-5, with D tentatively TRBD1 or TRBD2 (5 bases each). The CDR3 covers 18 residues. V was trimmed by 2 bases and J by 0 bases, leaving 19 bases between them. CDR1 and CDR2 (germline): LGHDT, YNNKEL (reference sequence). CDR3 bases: TGTGCCAGCAGCCAATTAGGCCCTTGGGGGTCGTACCAAGAGACCCAGTACTTC. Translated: CASSQLGPWGSYQETQYF.

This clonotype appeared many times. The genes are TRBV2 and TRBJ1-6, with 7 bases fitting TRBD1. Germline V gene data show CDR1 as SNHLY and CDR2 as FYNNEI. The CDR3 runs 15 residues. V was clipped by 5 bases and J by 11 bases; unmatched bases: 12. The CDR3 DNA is TGTGCCAGCAGTACCCAGACGACAGGGTCGGCACCCCTCCACTTT. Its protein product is CASSTQTTGSAPLHF.

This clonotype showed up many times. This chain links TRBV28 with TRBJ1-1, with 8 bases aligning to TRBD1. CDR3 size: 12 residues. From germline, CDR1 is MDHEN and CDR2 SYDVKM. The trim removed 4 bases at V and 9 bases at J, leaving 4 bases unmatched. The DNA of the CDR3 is TGTGCCAGCAGTTCGCAGGGGGCAAAAGCTTTCTTT. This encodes CASSSQGAKAFF.

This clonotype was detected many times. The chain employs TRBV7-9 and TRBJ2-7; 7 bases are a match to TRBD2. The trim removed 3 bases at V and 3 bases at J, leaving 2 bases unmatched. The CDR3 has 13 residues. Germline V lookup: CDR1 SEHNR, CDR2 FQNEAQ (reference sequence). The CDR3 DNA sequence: TGTGCCAGCAGCTTCGGGGGGAACTACGAGCAGTACTTC. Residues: CASSFGGNYEQYF.

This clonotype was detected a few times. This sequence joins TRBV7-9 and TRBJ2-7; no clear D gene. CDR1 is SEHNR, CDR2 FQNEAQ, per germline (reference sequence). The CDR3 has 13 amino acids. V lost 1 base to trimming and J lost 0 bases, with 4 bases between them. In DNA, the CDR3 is TGTGCCAGCAGCTTAGAAACCTCCTACGAGCAGTACTTC. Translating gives CASSLETSYEQYF. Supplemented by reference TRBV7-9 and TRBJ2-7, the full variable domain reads DTGVSQNPRHKITKRGQNVTFRCDPISEHNRLYWYRQTLGQGPEFLTYFQNEAQLEKSRLLSDRFSAERPKGSFSTLEIQRTEQGDSAMYLCASSLETSYEQYFGPGTRLTVT.

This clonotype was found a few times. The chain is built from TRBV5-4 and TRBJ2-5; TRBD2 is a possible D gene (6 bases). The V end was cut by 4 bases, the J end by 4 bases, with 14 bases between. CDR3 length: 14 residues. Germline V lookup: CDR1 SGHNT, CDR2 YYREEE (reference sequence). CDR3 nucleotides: TGTGCCAGCAGCGAAGAGATTAGCGGAGAGACCCAGTACTTC. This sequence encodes CASSEEISGETQYF.

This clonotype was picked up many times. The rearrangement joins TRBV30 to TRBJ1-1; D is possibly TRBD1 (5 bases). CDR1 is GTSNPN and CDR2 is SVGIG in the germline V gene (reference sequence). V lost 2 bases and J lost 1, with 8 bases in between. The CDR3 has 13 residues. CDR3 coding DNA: TGTGCCTGGAGTCGAGGGACGAACACTGAAGCTTTCTTT. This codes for CAWSRGTNTEAFF.

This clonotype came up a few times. CDR3 bases: TGTGCCCCTCCGGGTTACTCCTACGAGCAGTACTTC. This translates into CAPPGYSYEQYF. The V call is TRBV24-1, the J call TRBJ2-7; D is ambiguous. This CDR3 contains 12 residues. V was cut by 12 bases and J by 0 bases, with 11 bases left in between. Germline V gives CDR1 KGHDR, CDR2 SFDVKD.

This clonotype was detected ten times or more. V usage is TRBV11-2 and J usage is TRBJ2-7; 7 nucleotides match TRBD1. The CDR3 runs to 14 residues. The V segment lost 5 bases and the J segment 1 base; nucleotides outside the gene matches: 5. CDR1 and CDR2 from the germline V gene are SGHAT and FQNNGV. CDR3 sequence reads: CASSTDRASYEQYF. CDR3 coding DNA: TGTGCCAGCAGCACCGACAGGGCGTCCTACGAGCAGTACTTC.

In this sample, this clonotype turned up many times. CDR3 nucleotides: TGTGCCAGCAGCTTAGTTGGCGGGACGAGCTCCTACAATGAGCAGTTCTTC. Its protein product is CASSLVGGTSSYNEQFF. The gene calls are TRBV7-8 and TRBJ2-1, with a tentative D call TRBD2 (6 bases). V lost 1 base and J 0 bases, leaving 13 bases between the germline ends. Per the germline V gene, CDR1 is SGHVS and CDR2 is FQNEAQ. CDR3 length equals 17 residues. Combining the CDR3 with reference TRBV7-8 and TRBJ2-1 gives the whole variable domain GAGVSQSPRYKVAKRGQDVALRCDPISGHVSLFWYQQALGQGPEFLTYFQNEAQLDKSGLPSDRFFAERPEGSVSTLKIQRTQQEDSAVYLCASSLVGGTSSYNEQFFGPGTRLTVL.

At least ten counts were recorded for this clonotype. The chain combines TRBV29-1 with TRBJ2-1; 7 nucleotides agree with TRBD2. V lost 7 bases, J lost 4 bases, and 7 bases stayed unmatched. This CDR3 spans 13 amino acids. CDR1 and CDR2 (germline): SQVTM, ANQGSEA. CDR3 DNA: TGCAGCGGGGAGTCTAGCGGATACAATGAGCAGTTCTTC. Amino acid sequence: CSGESSGYNEQFF.

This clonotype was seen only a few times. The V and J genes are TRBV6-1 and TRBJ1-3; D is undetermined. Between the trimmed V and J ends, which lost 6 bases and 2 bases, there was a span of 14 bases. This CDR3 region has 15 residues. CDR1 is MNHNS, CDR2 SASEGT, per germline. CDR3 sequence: CASRPPGRTGNTIYF. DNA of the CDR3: TGTGCCAGCAGACCGCCCGGCAGGACTGGAAACACCATATATTTT.

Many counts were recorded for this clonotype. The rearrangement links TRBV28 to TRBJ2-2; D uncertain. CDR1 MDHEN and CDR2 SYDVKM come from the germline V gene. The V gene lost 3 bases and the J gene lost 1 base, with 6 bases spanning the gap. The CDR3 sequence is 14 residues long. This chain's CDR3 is CASSFDQNTGELFF. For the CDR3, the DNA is TGTGCCAGCAGTTTTGACCAGAACACCGGGGAGCTGTTTTTT.

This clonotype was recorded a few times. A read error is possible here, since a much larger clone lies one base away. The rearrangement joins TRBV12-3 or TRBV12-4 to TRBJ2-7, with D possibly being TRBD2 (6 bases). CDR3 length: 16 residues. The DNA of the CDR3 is TGTGCCAGCAGTTTTATGGGTAGCGGCCTAGATGTCGAGCGGTACTTC. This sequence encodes CASSFMGSGLDVERYF.

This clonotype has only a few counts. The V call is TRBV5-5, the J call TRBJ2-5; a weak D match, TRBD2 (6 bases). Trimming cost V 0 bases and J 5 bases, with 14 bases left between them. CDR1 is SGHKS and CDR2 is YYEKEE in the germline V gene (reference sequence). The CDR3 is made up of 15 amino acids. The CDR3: CASSLAEWEEETQYF. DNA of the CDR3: TGTGCCAGCAGCTTGGCCGAATGGGAGGAGGAGACCCAGTACTTC.

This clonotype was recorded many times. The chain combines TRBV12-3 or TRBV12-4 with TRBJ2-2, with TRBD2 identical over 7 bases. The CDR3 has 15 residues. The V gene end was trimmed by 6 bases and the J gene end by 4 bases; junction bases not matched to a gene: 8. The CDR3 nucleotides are TGTGCCAGCAGATCTATAGCGGGTTTCACCGGGGAGCTGTTTTTT. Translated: CASRSIAGFTGELFF.

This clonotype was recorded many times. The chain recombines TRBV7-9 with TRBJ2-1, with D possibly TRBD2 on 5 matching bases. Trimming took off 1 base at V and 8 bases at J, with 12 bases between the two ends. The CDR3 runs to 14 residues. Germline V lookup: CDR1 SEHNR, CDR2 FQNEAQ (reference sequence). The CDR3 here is CASSLGSGYYEQFF. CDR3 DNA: TGTGCCAGCAGCTTAGGGTCGGGGTACTATGAGCAGTTCTTC.

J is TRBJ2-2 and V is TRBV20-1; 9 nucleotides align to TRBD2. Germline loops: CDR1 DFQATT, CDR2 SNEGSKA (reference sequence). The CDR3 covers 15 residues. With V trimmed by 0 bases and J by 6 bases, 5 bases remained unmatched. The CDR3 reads CSAREVAGDSGELFF. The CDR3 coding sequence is TGCAGTGCTAGAGAGGTAGCGGGAGATTCCGGGGAGCTGTTTTTT.

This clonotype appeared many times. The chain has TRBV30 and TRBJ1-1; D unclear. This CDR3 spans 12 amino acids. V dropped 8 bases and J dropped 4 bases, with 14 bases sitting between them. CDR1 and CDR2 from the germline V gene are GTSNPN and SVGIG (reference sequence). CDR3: CASIGWFTEAFF. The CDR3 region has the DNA TGTGCCAGTATAGGGTGGTTCACTGAAGCTTTCTTT.

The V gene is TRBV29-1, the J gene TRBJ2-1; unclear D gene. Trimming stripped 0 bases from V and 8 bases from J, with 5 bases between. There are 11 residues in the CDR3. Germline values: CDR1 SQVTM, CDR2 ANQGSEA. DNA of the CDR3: TGCAGCGTTGAAGAGGCGCATGAGCAGTTCTTC. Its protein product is CSVEEAHEQFF.